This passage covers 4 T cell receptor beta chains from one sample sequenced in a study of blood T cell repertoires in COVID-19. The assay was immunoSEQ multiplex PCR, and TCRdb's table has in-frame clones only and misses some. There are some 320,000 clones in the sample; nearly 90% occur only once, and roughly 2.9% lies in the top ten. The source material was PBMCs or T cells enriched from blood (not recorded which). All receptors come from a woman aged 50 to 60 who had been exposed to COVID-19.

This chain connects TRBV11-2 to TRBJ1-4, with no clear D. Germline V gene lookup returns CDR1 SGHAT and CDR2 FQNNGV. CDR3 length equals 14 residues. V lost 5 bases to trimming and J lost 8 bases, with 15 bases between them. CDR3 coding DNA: TGTGCCAGCAGCGCGGGATACTCGGGCGAAAAACTGTTTTTT. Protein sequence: CASSAGYSGEKLFF.

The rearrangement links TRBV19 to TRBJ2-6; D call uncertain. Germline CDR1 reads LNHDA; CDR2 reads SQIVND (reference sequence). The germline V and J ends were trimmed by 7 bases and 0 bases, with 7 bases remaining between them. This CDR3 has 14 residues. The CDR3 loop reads CASTKSSGANVLTF. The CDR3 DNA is TGTGCCAGTACCAAGAGCTCTGGGGCCAACGTCCTGACTTTC.

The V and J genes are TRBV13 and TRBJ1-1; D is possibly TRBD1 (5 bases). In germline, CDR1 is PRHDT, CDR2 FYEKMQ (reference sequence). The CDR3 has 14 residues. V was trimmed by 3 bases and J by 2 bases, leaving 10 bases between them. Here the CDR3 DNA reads TGTGCCAGCAGCTTTCCGGGACTTAACACTGAAGCTTTCTTT. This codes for CASSFPGLNTEAFF.

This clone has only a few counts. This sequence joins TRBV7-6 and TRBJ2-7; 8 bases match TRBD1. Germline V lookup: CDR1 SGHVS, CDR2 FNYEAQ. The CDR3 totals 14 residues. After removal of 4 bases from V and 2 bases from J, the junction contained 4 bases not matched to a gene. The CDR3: CASSSGQGAYEQYF. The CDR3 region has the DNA TGTGCCAGCAGCTCCGGACAGGGAGCCTACGAGCAGTACTTC.